These T cell receptor beta chains were read from a single sample in a study of blood T cell repertoires in COVID-19. Clones were read by immunoSEQ multiplex PCR, and TCRdb kept only the in-frame ones, dropping some. The profile covers about 120,000 clones, with less than 85% appearing a single time and 2% to 2.5% taken by the ten largest. Input material: peripheral blood. These receptors were taken from a man aged 25 to 45 with acute or convalescent COVID-19. The CDR3 runs from the conserved cysteine through the conserved F or W. D genes are given only for firm matches. Size values are once, few and many counts, or a class for expanded clones, and some rows have none.

V	size	J	D	DNA	CDR3
TRBV5-6	.	TRBJ2-5	TRBD2	TGTGCCAGCAGCCCCGATTGGGGGGGGGAGACCCAGTACTTC	CASSPDWGGETQYF
TRBV7-2	.	TRBJ2-7	TRBD1	TGTGCCAGCAGCTTGGACAGGGCGCAAGAGCAGTACTTC	CASSLDRAQEQYF
TRBV7-2	.	TRBJ1-4	.	TGTGCCAGCAGCTCCCAGGCCGCCGTTGGAGAAAAACTGTTTTTT	CASSSQAAVGEKLFF
TRBV5-1	.	TRBJ2-3	TRBD2	TGCGCCAGCAGCTTGGAAGGGCGGGGGAGCACAGATACGCAGTATTTT	CASSLEGRGSTDTQYF
TRBV12-3/TRBV12-4	few	TRBJ1-1	.	TGTGCCAGCAGATCCTACAGGGATGCTGAAGCTTTCTTT	CASRSYRDAEAFF
TRBV19	.	TRBJ2-7	TRBD1	TGTGCCAGTAGTTTCGGACAGGGGACCTACGAGCAGTACTTC	CASSFGQGTYEQYF
TRBV4-2	.	TRBJ1-1	.	TGTGCCAGCAGCCAAGAATCTAACAGGAGAGACACTGAAGCTTTCTTT	CASSQESNRRDTEAFF
TRBV30	.	TRBJ1-6	.	TGTGCCTGGATTCGCCGGTGGGGGGATAATTCACCCCTCCACTTT	CAWIRRWGDNSPLHF
TRBV21-1	.	TRBJ2-5	.	TGTGCCACTAGTCTTCTGCGGGAGACCCAGTACTTC	CATSLLRETQYF
TRBV30	.	TRBJ2-1	TRBD2	TGTGCCTGGAGTGTGGAAAGCGGGAAGAATGAGCAGTTCTTC	CAWSVESGKNEQFF
TRBV3-1/TRBV3-2	.	TRBJ2-1	TRBD2	TGTGCCAGCAGCCAAGATCTTCTAGCGGGAGGGTCCAATGAGCAGTTCTTC	CASSQDLLAGGSNEQFF
TRBV5-8	.	TRBJ1-1	TRBD1	TGTGCCAGCAGAGTCGGGACAGGGGGACGCAGCACTGAAGCTTTCTTT	CASRVGTGGRSTEAFF
TRBV15	few	TRBJ2-5	TRBD1	TGTGCCACCAGCAGAAAACTCGGGACAGCGAACCAAGAGACCCAGTACTTC	CATSRKLGTANQETQYF
TRBV5-1	.	TRBJ2-1	.	TGCGCCAGCAGCTTGGGCGTCTCGGGTGATGAGCAGTTCTTC	CASSLGVSGDEQFF
TRBV3-1/TRBV3-2	.	TRBJ1-2	.	TGTGCCAGCAGCACCACCGCCACAGTTAACTATGGCTACACCTTC	CASSTTATVNYGYTF
TRBV21-1	.	TRBJ2-1	.	TGTGCCAGCAGCAATCTCTGCCGGGGTGACCTCTACAATGAGCAGTTCTTC	CASSNLCRGDLYNEQFF
TRBV6-5	once	TRBJ1-2	TRBD1	TGTGCCAGCAGTTACTCCCCAGGGGGCCCCAACACCTTC	CASSYSPGGPNTF
TRBV4-2	.	TRBJ2-7	.	TGTGCCAGCAGCCAAGACTCACCATTTCACCGGGACATGAACTACGAGCAGTACTTC	CASSQDSPFHRDMNYEQYF
TRBV4-1	once	TRBJ2-3	TRBD2	TGCGCCAGCAGCCAAGATCTGGTAGCGGGAGGGCGTGGAACAGATACGCAGTATTTT	CASSQDLVAGGRGTDTQYF
TRBV14	.	TRBJ2-7	TRBD1	TGTGCCAGCAGCCAACGGACAGGACCTTACGAGCAGTACTTC	CASSQRTGPYEQYF
TRBV10-1	.	TRBJ2-2	TRBD2	TGCGCCAGCAGTGACAGCGGGAGGACGAACACCGGGGAGCTGTTTTTT	CASSDSGRTNTGELFF
TRBV29-1	.	TRBJ2-2	.	TGCAGCGGAACTTTTACCGGGGAGCTGTTTTTT	CSGTFTGELFF
TRBV19	.	TRBJ2-1	.	TGTGCCAGTAGTATCAGTTTCAATGAGCAGTTCTTC	CASSISFNEQFF
TRBV4-1	.	TRBJ1-4	TRBD1	TGCGCCAGCAGCCAAGGCCCGGGACAGGGACACGAAAAACTGTTTTTT	CASSQGPGQGHEKLFF
TRBV6-5	.	TRBJ1-2	.	TGTGCCAGCAGTTACTCGTTGCTCGGCGGAAACTATGGCTACACCTTC	CASSYSLLGGNYGYTF
TRBV16	.	TRBJ1-3	TRBD1	TGTGCCAGCAGTCGGACAGGGTCTGGAAACACCATATATTTT	CASSRTGSGNTIYF
TRBV19	.	TRBJ1-5	TRBD1	TGTGCCAGTAGGACAGGGGGCGGCAATCAGCCCCAGCATTTT	CASRTGGGNQPQHF
TRBV11-3	once	TRBJ2-1	TRBD2	TGTGCCAGCAGCATGACTAGCGGGTACTACAATGAGCAGTTCTTC	CASSMTSGYYNEQFF
TRBV18	.	TRBJ2-7	TRBD1	TGTGCCAGCGCCGGGACAGGGACCTACGAGCAGTACTTC	CASAGTGTYEQYF
TRBV6-6	once	TRBJ1-2	.	TGTGCCAGCCTCCCCGGGGGGGTCCCTGGCTACACCTTC	CASLPGGVPGYTF
TRBV27	.	TRBJ1-6	TRBD1	TGTGCCAGCAAGGACAGGGTTTCGAGCTCCTATAATTCACCCCTCCACTTT	CASKDRVSSSYNSPLHF
TRBV2	.	TRBJ1-1	.	TGTGCCAGCAGTGAAGTCGGCAGGAAAGGAACTGAAGCTTTCTTT	CASSEVGRKGTEAFF
TRBV27	few	TRBJ1-1	TRBD1	TGTGCCAGCAGAACCGAGGACAGGGGGACTGAAGCTTTCTTT	CASRTEDRGTEAFF
TRBV5-1	.	TRBJ1-4	TRBD1	TGCGCCAGCAGCGGTCCGGGACAGGGAGAGGAAAAACTGTTTTTT	CASSGPGQGEEKLFF
TRBV11-2	few	TRBJ2-1	TRBD2	TGTGCCAGCAGCCCCGGGACTAGTGAAGGCAATGAGCAGTTCTTC	CASSPGTSEGNEQFF
TRBV19	few	TRBJ1-5	.	TGTGCCAGCCGACCCCTTCGGACAGGCAATCAGCCCCAGCATTTT	CASRPLRTGNQPQHF
TRBV5-6	.	TRBJ2-7	TRBD1	TGTGCCAGCAGCTTGGTAGGGTGGACAGGGGGAGTCCACGAGCAGTACTTC	CASSLVGWTGGVHEQYF
TRBV6-5	.	TRBJ2-5	TRBD2	TGTGCCACCGGGGGACTAGCGGGAGTCGGGGAGACCCAGTACTTC	CATGGLAGVGETQYF
TRBV11-2	.	TRBJ2-1	TRBD1	TGTGCCAGCAGCTTATTTCGGACAGGGAGCCACAATGAGCAGTTCTTC	CASSLFRTGSHNEQFF
TRBV13	.	TRBJ2-5	TRBD2	TGTGCCAGCAGCCTGGGACTAGCGGGGACCAGGAGGGAGACCCAGTACTTC	CASSLGLAGTRRETQYF
TRBV19	.	TRBJ2-1	.	TGTGCCAGTAGTATAGTAGGGCTAGCGATCGCCTACAATGAGCAGTTCTTC	CASSIVGLAIAYNEQFF
TRBV5-6	.	TRBJ1-2	.	TGTGCCAGCAGGTTACAGGGCAGCTATGGCTACACCTTC	CASRLQGSYGYTF
TRBV18	.	TRBJ1-2	.	TGTGCCAGCTCACGCCGACAACCCTTTAAGGATGGCTACACCTTC	CASSRRQPFKDGYTF
TRBV27	.	TRBJ1-2	.	TGTGCCAGCAGCCCTATCCAGGCAGCCTATGGCTACACCTTC	CASSPIQAAYGYTF
TRBV18	.	TRBJ1-6	TRBD1	TGTGCCAGCTCACCCCCCGGGGCAGGGGGACGATCACCCCTCCACTTT	CASSPPGAGGRSPLHF
TRBV4-1	.	TRBJ2-7	TRBD1	TGCGCCAGCAGCCAAACGACCGGGACAGGGGGCCACGAGCAGTACTTC	CASSQTTGTGGHEQYF
TRBV9	.	TRBJ1-6	TRBD1	TGTGCCAGCAGCGTCAAGACAGGGGGCGGTTCACCCCTCCACTTT	CASSVKTGGGSPLHF
TRBV7-6	.	TRBJ2-1	.	TGTGCCAGCATTAGCTCCTACAATGAGCAGTTCTTC	CASISSYNEQFF
TRBV4-3	.	TRBJ2-1	.	TGCGCCAGCAGCCATGGCCAAAACAATGAGCAGTTCTTC	CASSHGQNNEQFF
TRBV7-3	few	TRBJ1-4	.	TGTGCCAGCAGCTTGGTGGGAGGGGAAAAACTGTTTTTT	CASSLVGGEKLFF